The clone carrying this T cell receptor beta chain was observed a few times. The V end was cut by 5 bases, the J end by 0 bases, with 14 bases between. The CDR3 is 16 residues long. From germline, CDR1 is MDHEN and CDR2 SYDVKM. This record comes from a study of blood T cell repertoires in COVID-19. Study-level background: T cells, B-cell-depleted T cells, or PBMCs provided the cDNA or gDNA that served as material.

Generated by immunoSEQ multiplex PCR, the TCRdb table keeps only in-frame clones and is missing some. Of 380,000 or so clones detected, 75% to 90% appear once; the ten largest clones hold roughly 7.1%. The gene calls are TRBV28 and TRBJ2-1; possibly TRBD1 for D (6 bases). This clonotype originated in a woman aged 60-75 years with COVID-19, enrolled during active disease. Input material: peripheral blood. CDR3 region: CASSQITGSSYNEQFF. CDR3 bases: TGTGCCAGCAGTCAAATAACAGGGAGCTCCTACAATGAGCAGTTCTTC.